This paragraph reports one T cell receptor beta chain. Its specificity is unknown. This record belongs to a study of radiation and T cells in renal cell carcinoma. Study conclusions and caveats: Top tumor clonotypes rose in blood 2 weeks post-radiation, then contracted.

The time point: baseline pretreatment blood. The treatment is: 15 Gy SBRT to primary tumor, nephrectomy 4 weeks later. The CDR3 is 16 amino acids. The ends were cut back, 5 bases at V and 6 bases at J, with 20 bases in the middle. CDR1 and CDR2 (germline): KGHSH, LQKENI. Sequencing was performed with immunoSEQ multiplex PCR; in TCRdb, only in-frame clones are kept and a portion is missing. This sample carries 150,000 or so clones, around 90% of them seen once, and the ten largest clones take 3.5% to 5%. The TCR sequence derives from a woman in her seventies with renal cell carcinoma. The chain combines TRBV18 with TRBJ1-5; D is unclear. The input for sequencing was blood, taken from a patient whose treatment included radiotherapy and nephrectomy. Here the CDR3 reads CASSLASVQKGQPQHF. The CDR3 DNA sequence: TGTGCCAGCTCATTAGCTAGCGTACAGAAGGGTCAGCCCCAGCATTTT.